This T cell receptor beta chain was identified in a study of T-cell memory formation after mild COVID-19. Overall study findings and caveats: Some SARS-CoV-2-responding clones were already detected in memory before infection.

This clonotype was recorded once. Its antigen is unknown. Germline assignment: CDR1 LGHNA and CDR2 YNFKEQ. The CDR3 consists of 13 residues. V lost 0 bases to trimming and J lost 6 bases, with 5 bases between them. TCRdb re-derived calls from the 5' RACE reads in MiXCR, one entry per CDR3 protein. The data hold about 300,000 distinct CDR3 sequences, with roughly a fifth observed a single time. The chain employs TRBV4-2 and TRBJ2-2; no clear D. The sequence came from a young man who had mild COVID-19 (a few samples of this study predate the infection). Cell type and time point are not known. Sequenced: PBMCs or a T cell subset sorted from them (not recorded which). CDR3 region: CASSQDRPGELFF. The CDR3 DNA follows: TGTGCCAGCAGCCAAGACAGGCCCGGGGAGCTGTTTTTT.